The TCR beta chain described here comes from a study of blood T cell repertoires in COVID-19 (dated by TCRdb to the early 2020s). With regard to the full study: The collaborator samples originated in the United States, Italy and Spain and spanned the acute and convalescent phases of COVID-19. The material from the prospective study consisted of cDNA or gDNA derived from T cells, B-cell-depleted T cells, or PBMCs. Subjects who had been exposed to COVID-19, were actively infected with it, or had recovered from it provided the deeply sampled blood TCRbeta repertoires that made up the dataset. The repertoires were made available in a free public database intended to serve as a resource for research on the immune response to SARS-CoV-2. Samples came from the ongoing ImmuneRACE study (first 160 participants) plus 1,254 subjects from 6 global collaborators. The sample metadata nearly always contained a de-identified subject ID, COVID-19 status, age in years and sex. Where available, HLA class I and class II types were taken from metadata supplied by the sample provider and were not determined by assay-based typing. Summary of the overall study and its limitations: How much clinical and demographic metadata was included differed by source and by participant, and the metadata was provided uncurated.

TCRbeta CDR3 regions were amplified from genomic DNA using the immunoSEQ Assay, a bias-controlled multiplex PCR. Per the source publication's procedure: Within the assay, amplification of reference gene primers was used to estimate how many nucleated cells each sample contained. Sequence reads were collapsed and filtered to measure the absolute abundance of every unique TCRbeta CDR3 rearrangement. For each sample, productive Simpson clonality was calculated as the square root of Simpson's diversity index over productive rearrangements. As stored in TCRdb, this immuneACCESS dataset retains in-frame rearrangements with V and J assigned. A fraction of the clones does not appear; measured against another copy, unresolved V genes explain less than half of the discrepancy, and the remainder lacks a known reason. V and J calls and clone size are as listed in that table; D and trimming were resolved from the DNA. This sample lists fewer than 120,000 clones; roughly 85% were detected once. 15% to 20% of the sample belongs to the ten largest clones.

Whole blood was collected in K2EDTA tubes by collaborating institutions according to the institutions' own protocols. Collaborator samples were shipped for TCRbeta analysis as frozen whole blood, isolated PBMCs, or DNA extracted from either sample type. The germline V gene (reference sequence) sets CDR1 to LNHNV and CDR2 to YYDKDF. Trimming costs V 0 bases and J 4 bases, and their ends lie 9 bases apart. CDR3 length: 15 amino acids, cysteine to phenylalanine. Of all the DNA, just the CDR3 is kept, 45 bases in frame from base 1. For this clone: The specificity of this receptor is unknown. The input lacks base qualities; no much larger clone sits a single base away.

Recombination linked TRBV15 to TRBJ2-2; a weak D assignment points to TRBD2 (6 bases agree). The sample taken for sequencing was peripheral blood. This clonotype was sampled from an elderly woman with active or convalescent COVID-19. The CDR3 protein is CATSREDYPTGELFF. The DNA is TGTGCCACCAGCAGAGAGGACTATCCCACCGGGGAGCTGTTTTTT. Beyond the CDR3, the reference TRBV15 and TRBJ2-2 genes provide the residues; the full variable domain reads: DAMVIQNPRYQVTQFGKPVTLSCSQTLNHNVMYWYQQKSSQAPKLLFHYYDKDFNNEADTPDNFQSRRPNTSFCFLDIRSPGLGDTAMYLCATSREDYPTGELFFGEGSRLTVL.